This TCR beta chain was sequenced during a study of T cell responses to AZD1222 COVID-19 vaccine. Study observations and caveats: In all cases, repertoires were sampled only after the peak T cell response.

The CDR3 is 14 residues long. CDR1 is SEHNR, CDR2 FQNEAQ, per germline (reference sequence). Trimming took off 2 bases at V and 8 bases at J, with 10 bases between the two ends. Sequenced by immunoSEQ multiplex PCR; TCRdb stores in-frame clones only, minus some. Of more than 90,000 clones listed, 87% were seen once; the top ten hold approximately 10%. As concerns this clone: Its antigen is not known.

The V call is TRBV7-9, the J call TRBJ1-6; a possible D gene is TRBD1 (5 bases). The sample here was peripheral blood, taken 28 days after the second AZD1222 dose. The receptor's source is an adult who received the AZD1222 COVID-19 vaccine. The CDR3 protein is CASSLQGGDSPLHF. CDR3 nucleotide sequence: TGTGCCAGCAGCTTACAGGGAGGCGATTCACCCCTCCACTTT. Combining the CDR3 with reference TRBV7-9 and TRBJ1-6 gives the whole variable domain DTGVSQNPRHKITKRGQNVTFRCDPISEHNRLYWYRQTLGQGPEFLTYFQNEAQLEKSRLLSDRFSAERPKGSFSTLEIQRTEQGDSAMYLCASSLQGGDSPLHFGNGTRLTVT.